This is a list of T cell receptor beta chains from one sample in a study of T cells in Graves' hyperthyroidism and ophthalmopathy. MiXCR was run by TCRdb on the multiplex PCR reads, yielding one entry per CDR3 protein. The repertoire consists of a few hundred thousand distinct CDR3 sequences, with about half occurring once and the leading ten covering under 20%. The sequenced sample was peripheral blood or thyroid tissue (not recorded which). The receptors shown here come from an adult woman with Graves' disease, either hyperthyroidism or ophthalmopathy (not recorded which). The conserved cysteine and the conserved F or W are not part of the CDR3 here. The D gene is left open where the match is weak.

length	J	V	D	CDR3
11	TRBJ1-4	TRBV20-1	NA	SAREGPNEKLF
8	TRBJ1-2	TRBV29-1	NA	SVLSYGYT
14	TRBJ1-1	TRBV15	NA	ATSRDSTGMNTEAF
13	TRBJ1-2	TRBV12-3/TRBV12-4	NA	ASSQRIGAGSGYT
13	TRBJ2-7	TRBV6-6	NA	ASTSTFLGPHEQY
12	TRBJ1-4	TRBV2	NA	ASSPTGMGEKLF
9	TRBJ1-4	TRBV29-1	NA	SVEQNEKLF
12	TRBJ2-2	TRBV12-3/TRBV12-4	NA	ASKGGVSTGELF
12	TRBJ2-2	TRBV29-1	TRBD1	SVGDRGGSGELF
13	TRBJ2-3	TRBV11-2	TRBD2	ASSWTAGGGDTQY
11	TRBJ1-5	TRBV6-2/TRBV6-3	TRBD1	ASVRDRGAYEH
14	TRBJ2-7	TRBV5-1	TRBD2	ASSDGLAGGTYEQY
16	TRBJ2-6	TRBV7-8	NA	ASSPRWGQPYGANVLT
11	TRBJ1-5	TRBV20-1	NA	SAGGASIQPQH